This TCR beta chain was identified during a study of beta chain features in type 1 diabetes. This clone was recorded a few times. Its antigen is not identified. Only one heparinised blood draw was taken per donor, and its volume averaged about 120 mL. CD4+ naive, central memory, regulatory and stem cell-like memory subsets were isolated by sorting on CD45RO/CCR7/CD25/CD127/CD95/CD27. Study-wide points: Whether TCRB rearrangement is influenced by HLA type went unresolved here. Type 1 diabetes patients had moderately but significantly shorter TCRB CDR3s in all four CD4+ subsets.

Since all of the isolated RNA was reverse transcribed, expressed TCRB transcripts were what got sequenced. Around 3.57 million reads was the average for naive, central memory and regulatory T cell samples. The method was immunoSEQ multiplex PCR; TCRdb's version includes in-frame clones alone and lacks a portion of them. The repertoire holds some 140,000 clones, with about 10% as singletons. Germline V gene data show CDR1 as LGHNA and CDR2 as YNFKEQ. After removal of 3 bases from V and 1 base from J, the junction contained 7 bases not matched to a gene. This CDR3 comprises 16 residues. The V call is TRBV4-2, the J call TRBJ2-3, with 7 bases identical to TRBD2. Sequencing used central memory CD4+ T cells from blood. This clonotype originated in a man aged 25 to 45 with type 1 diabetes. The CDR3 spells CASSQARTRGTDTQYF. DNA for the CDR3: TGTGCCAGCAGCCAGGCCCGGACTAGAGGCACAGATACGCAGTATTTT.